The 28 T cell receptor beta chains in this list originate from one sample, sequenced in a study of tumor-infiltrating lymphocytes in primary liver carcinoma. Unsorted bulk tissue (roughly 20-31 mg) underwent RNA and DNA co-extraction. Total RNA (approximately 0.5 ug) served as template for TCR beta cDNA synthesis primed by a constant-region primer. Investigators got TCR beta libraries out of three nested multiplex PCR rounds, done with slightly modified ARM-PCR. A C-beta reverse primer and TRBV1-TRBV30 forward primers served in each of the first two PCR rounds, at ten to eleven cycles apiece. TCRdb used MiXCR to reprocess the multiplex PCR reads, holding one entry per CDR3 protein. The table includes some 190,000 distinct CDR3 sequences, 70% to 90% detected once. The sequencing input was tumor tissue from primary liver carcinoma. All receptors derive from a man aged 35 to 55 with primary liver carcinoma and hepatitis B virus infection.

The chain uses TRBV29-1 and TRBJ2-3; D is perhaps TRBD2 (5 bases). The CDR3 is 14 residues long. From germline, CDR1 is SQVTM and CDR2 ANQGSEA. In DNA, the CDR3 is TGCGGCGCGCGGGTTTCGGGATTATCAGATACGCAGTATTTT. Amino acid sequence: CGARVSGLSDTQYF.

This clonotype was counted once. CDR3 region: CSGGRRAGFTDTQYF. CDR3 nucleotide sequence: TGCAGTGGGGGGAGGAGGGCGGGATTCACAGATACGCAGTATTTT. The chain combines TRBV20-1 with TRBJ2-3; TRBD2 is a possible D gene (6 bases). The CDR3 is 15 amino acids. The V end lost 7 bases, the J end lost 2 bases, and 19 bases lay between the germline ends. Germline V gene sequence: CDR1 DFQATT, CDR2 SNEGSKA (reference sequence).

This clonotype was counted once. One junction end does not reproduce the germline sequence, and a read error may be involved. This chain uses TRBV4-2 with TRBJ2-3; TRBD2 matches at 10 bases. Germline V CDR1 and CDR2: LGHNA, YNFKEQ. The CDR3 length is 18 residues. The CDR3 DNA reads TGTGCCAGCAGCCAACTTGAGAGTGGTAGCGGGGGGACAGATACGCGGTATTTT. This sequence encodes CASSQLESGSGGTDTRYF.

Notes on this clonotype: A much larger clone differs from this one at a single base, so this may be a read error. The CDR3 sequence is CTSSVSLAGYEQYF. The CDR3 coding sequence is TGCACCAGCAGCGTTTCACTAGCGGGCTACGAGCAGTACTTC. This chain links TRBV5-1 with TRBJ2-7; 9 bases are shared with TRBD2. The CDR3 runs 14 residues. Germline V gene data show CDR1 as SGHRS and CDR2 as YFSETQ.

On this clonotype: An end of the junction does not agree with germline; a read error may underlie this. CDR3: CASSLQDRAHEQYF. DNA for the CDR3: TGTGCCAGCAGTCTCCAGGACAGGGCCCACGAGCAATACTTC. V usage is TRBV6-2 or TRBV6-3 and J usage is TRBJ2-7, with 8 bases identical to TRBD1. The length of the CDR3 is 14 residues. In germline, CDR1 is MNHEY, CDR2 SVGEGT.

On this clonotype itself: Mismatch with germline at one junction end may stem from a read error. The CDR3 is CVSGRTNRGRGNQPQHF. The CDR3 DNA is TGTGTCAGCGGTCGAACCAATAGGGGGCGTGGCAATCAGCCCCAGCATTTT. The chain couples TRBV12-3 or TRBV12-4 to TRBJ1-5; 7 nucleotides align to TRBD1. CDR3 size: 17 residues.

On this clonotype itself: Since a much larger clone is just one base distant, this may be a read error. This chain uses TRBV5-1 with TRBJ1-1; D unresolved. This CDR3 spans 15 amino acids. Germline loops: CDR1 SGHRS, CDR2 YFSETQ. The CDR3 nucleotides are TGCGCCAGCAGCTTGGAGGGAGGGCGCAACACTGTAGCTTTCTTT. This encodes CASSLEGGRNTVAFF.

The chain joins TRBV29-1 to TRBJ2-4; no firm D call. This CDR3 has 13 residues. Germline assignment: CDR1 SQVTM and CDR2 ANQGSEA. Trimming shortened V by 2 bases and J by 1 base, and 6 bases separated the two germline ends. The CDR3: CSVESDAKNIQYF. The CDR3 bases are TGCAGCGTTGAATCGGATGCCAAAAACATTCAGTACTTC.

About this clonotype: Since a much larger clone is just one base distant, this may be a read error. This chain links TRBV28 with TRBJ1-5; D remains unclear. CDR3 size: 14 residues. Germline values: CDR1 MDHEN, CDR2 SYDVKM. The V end was cut by 4 bases, the J end by 1 base, with 8 bases between. This CDR3 is CASSSPTSNQPQHF. The CDR3 DNA follows: TGTGCCAGCAGTTCCCCGACCAGCAATCAGCCCCAGCATTTT.

This clonotype showed up just once. A much larger clone lies a single base off, so this may be a read error. The V call is TRBV7-8, the J call TRBJ2-1, with D tentatively TRBD2 (6 bases). This CDR3 contains 13 residues. The V gene's germline CDR1 is SGHVS and CDR2 FQNEAQ. CDR3 in DNA: TGTGACAGCAGCTCACTAGCTTCAAATGAGCAGTTCTTC. It translates to CDSSSLASNEQFF.

Points on this clonotype: At one of its ends the junction is not consistent with the germline gene, which may arise from a read error. The J gene is TRBJ2-1, the V gene TRBV5-6; the D is unclear. Germline CDR1 SGHDT, CDR2 YYEEEE. The CDR3 is 17 amino acids. DNA of the CDR3: TGTGTCAGCAGGTTCGGGCGGAGCCGCTCTGGGTACAGTGAGCAGTTCTTC. Translated, it gives CVSRFGRSRSGYSEQFF.

This clonotype was seen a single time. A much larger clone is a single base away; this may be a read error. J is TRBJ2-3 and V is TRBV28; the D is unclear. Germline loops: CDR1 MDHEN, CDR2 SYDVKM. This CDR3 has 14 amino acids. Trimming stripped 3 bases from V and 1 base from J, with 8 bases between. The CDR3 region has the DNA TGTGCCAGCAGTTTTGTGCCGGGCACAGATACGCAGTATTTT. It codes for CASSFVPGTDTQYF.

Comments on this clonotype: One end of the junction varies from germline; a read error may be responsible. V and J are TRBV11-1 and TRBJ2-2; D is perhaps TRBD2 (5 bases). Germline V lookup: CDR1 SGHAT, CDR2 FQDESV (reference sequence). The CDR3 runs to 15 residues. The CDR3 region is CASSFSWVNTGELLF. The CDR3 DNA reads as TGTGCCAGCAGCTTTAGCTGGGTGAACACCGGGGAGCTGTTGTTT.

This clonotype was observed a single time. At one end, the junction sequence differs from germline, possibly due to a read error. The chain couples TRBV10-2 to TRBJ2-4; D is possibly TRBD2 (5 bases). The CDR3 contains 15 residues. The germline V gene has CDR1 WSHSY and CDR2 SAAADI. The CDR3, as DNA: TGCGCCAGCAGTCCACAACAGCTAGCCAAAAATATTCACTACTTC. Residues: CASSPQQLAKNIHYF.

The rearrangement links TRBV29-1 to TRBJ2-1; the D gene is possibly TRBD2 (7 bases). V shed 8 bases and J shed 12 bases, with 14 bases lying between them. The CDR3 sequence is 10 residues long. Per germline, CDR1 SQVTM and CDR2 ANQGSEA. CDR3 sequence reads: CSIGEGGQFF. DNA of the CDR3: TGCAGCATTGGGGAGGGGGGGCAGTTCTTC.

A word on this clonotype: This may be a read error, as it is one base from a much larger clone. The chain couples TRBV12-3 or TRBV12-4 to TRBJ2-4, with D perhaps TRBD1 or TRBD2 (5 bases each). This CDR3 has 16 amino acids. V shed 5 bases and J shed 0 bases, with 14 bases lying between them. The DNA of the CDR3 is TGTGCCAGCAGTCTCACTGGGGGAGTAGCCAAAAACATTCAGTACTTC. This sequence encodes CASSLTGGVAKNIQYF.

For this clonotype: Given the absence of the conserved phenylalanine or tryptophan at the CDR3 end, a read error is likely. The DNA is left out, because the CDR3 cannot be placed on it with certainty; the CDR3 is given as TCRdb lists it. The J gene is TRBJ1-2, the V gene TRBV11-2. Counting both end residues, the CDR3 totals 16 amino acids. CDR1 is SGHAT, CDR2 FQNNGV, per germline. The chain's CDR3 is CARSLDSVAYSRGYSS.

Points on this clonotype: One end of the junction is discordant with germline, which a read error may explain. The chain joins TRBV29-1 to TRBJ2-7, with 9 bases lining up with TRBD2. The CDR3 totals 13 residues. Looked up from germline, CDR1 is SQVTM and CDR2 is ANQGSEA. The CDR3 DNA reads TGCAGCGCGGCGGCGGGAGGGGGATACGTGCAGTATTTC. Amino acid sequence: CSAAAGGGYVQYF.

Comment on this clonotype: This may be a read error: a much more frequent sequence differs by one nucleotide. The V call is TRBV28, the J call TRBJ2-7, with D maybe TRBD2 (6 bases). V was shortened by 5 bases and J by 1 base, with 15 bases between the two germline ends. This CDR3 spans 15 amino acids. From germline, CDR1 is MDHEN and CDR2 SYDVKM. This CDR3 reads CASSVIGSGSYEQYF. Here the CDR3 DNA reads TGTGCCAGCAGTGTAATCGGTAGCGGTTCCTACGAGCAGTACTTC.

As for this clonotype: A much larger clone sits a single nucleotide away, making a read error possible. The rearrangement links TRBV7-9 to TRBJ1-1; D perhaps matches TRBD1 (5 bases). Germline lookup yields CDR1 SEHNR and CDR2 FQNEAQ (reference sequence). The CDR3 spans 11 residues. This CDR3 is CASSRGAEALF. CDR3 in DNA: TGTGCCAGCAGTCGGGGCGCTGAAGCTCTCTTT.

Comment on this clonotype: A read error may account for a junction end that differs from germline. The J gene is TRBJ2-3, the V gene TRBV4-2, with D tentatively TRBD1 or TRBD2 (6 bases each). From germline, CDR1 is LGHNA and CDR2 YNFKEQ. CDR3 length equals 17 residues. As DNA, the CDR3 is TGTCCCAGCAGCCAAGAATGGGGGGCAGATAGCACATATACGCAGTATTTT. Amino acids: CPSSQEWGADSTYTQYF.

With regard to this clonotype: Relative to the germline gene, one junction end is altered; a read error may explain this. J is TRBJ2-5 and V is TRBV24-1; 10 nucleotides agree with TRBD1. The CDR3 has 16 residues. Per the germline V gene, CDR1 is KGHDR and CDR2 is SFDVKD. The CDR3 coding sequence is TGTGCCACCAGTGATACCCGGGACAGGGGCCAAGAGACCCAGTGCTTC. Translating it yields CATSDTRDRGQETQCF.

Details on this clonotype: A junction end diverges from the germline sequence, so it may reflect a read error. The chain is built from TRBV6-2 or TRBV6-3 and TRBJ2-7; tentatively, D is TRBD2 (5 bases). Germline-derived CDR1 and CDR2 are MNHEY and SVGEGT. This CDR3 comprises 16 residues. CDR3: CTSSDGITGSVYEQYF. CDR3 sequence (DNA): TGTACCAGCAGTGACGGAATAACGGGGAGTGTATACGAGCAGTACTTC.

This chain uses TRBV29-1 with TRBJ2-7; D remains ambiguous. Germline loops: CDR1 SQVTM, CDR2 ANQGSEA. The length of the CDR3 is 17 residues. The CDR3 spells CSILGRFGGPPSYEQYF. The CDR3 nucleotides are TGCAGTATCCTAGGGCGCTTCGGCGGACCCCCCTCCTACGAGCAGTACTTC.

Concerning this clonotype itself: One junction end does not reproduce the germline sequence, and a read error may be involved. The chain uses TRBV7-9 and TRBJ1-1; D is perhaps TRBD1 (6 bases). The CDR3 loop spans 17 amino acids. Germline assignment: CDR1 SEHNR and CDR2 FQNEAQ (reference sequence). The CDR3 DNA reads as TGTGCCAGCAGCGGTCGGGCAGGAGTAAGTGGGGACACTGAAGTTTTCTTT. Amino acids: CASSGRAGVSGDTEVFF.

This clonotype came up once. An end of the junction does not agree with germline; a read error may underlie this. The chain couples TRBV6-1 to TRBJ2-1; D might be TRBD2 (6 bases). Germline V gene sequence: CDR1 MNHNS, CDR2 SASEGT. This CDR3 has 16 amino acids. CDR3 nucleotide sequence: TGTGCCAGCACCCATTATCTTAGCGGAGGCTACATTGAGCAATTCTTC. As protein: CASTHYLSGGYIEQFF.

On this clonotype: The CDR3 ends on some other residue instead of the conserved phenylalanine or tryptophan, so this is likely a read error. The chain links TRBV6-1 to TRBJ2-1; TRBD2 matches 7 bases. CDR1 and CDR2 (germline): MNHNS, SASEGT. This CDR3 comprises 16 residues. V shed 1 base and J 4 bases; nucleotides not matched to a gene: 7. DNA for the CDR3: TGTGCCAGCAGTGAAGAGACTAGCTGGAGATACAATGAGCAGTTCTTA. Protein sequence: CASSEETSWRYNEQFL.

Concerning this clonotype: A junction end diverges from the germline sequence, so it may reflect a read error. The chain combines TRBV5-4 with TRBJ2-5, with 8 bases aligning to TRBD1. The CDR3 is made up of 16 amino acids. Germline V lookup: CDR1 SGHNT, CDR2 YYREEE (reference sequence). The CDR3 DNA follows: TGTGCCGGCAGCGGAACCACAGGGGGGATGATGGAGACCCAATACTTC. Protein product: CAGSGTTGGMMETQYF.